Presented here are 13 T cell receptor beta chains from one specimen sequenced in a study of cytomegalovirus exposure and HLA in healthy donors. Use of 60 Vbeta and 13 Jbeta primers characterized the PCR. Method: immunoSEQ multiplex PCR; TCRdb's copy keeps in-frame clones and lacks some. The sample shows 80,000 to 100,000 clones, roughly 80% of them seen only once. The specimen was PBMCs. Receptors were obtained from a human donor in good health.

The rearrangement uses TRBV13 and TRBJ2-7; 7 positions match TRBD2. The CDR3 is 14 residues long. V trimming: 5 bases; J trimming: 3 bases; junction bases outside the gene matches: 7. The germline gives CDR1 PRHDT, CDR2 FYEKMQ (reference sequence). For the CDR3, the DNA is TGTGCCAGCAGCACCGGACTAGTTCGCTACGAGCAGTACTTC. It is translated as CASSTGLVRYEQYF. The full variable domain, in which reference TRBV13 and TRBJ2-7 provide the parts outside the CDR3, is AAGVIQSPRHLIKEKRETATLKCYPIPRHDTVYWYQQGPGQDPQFLISFYEKMQSDKGSIPDRFSAQQFSDYHSELNMSSLELGDSALYFCASSTGLVRYEQYFGPGTRLTVT.

The chain employs TRBV5-6 and TRBJ2-5, with TRBD2 matching 8 bases. The CDR3 has 14 residues. J was trimmed by 7 bases and V by 5 bases; bases with no gene match: 10. CDR1 is SGHDT and CDR2 is YYEEEE in the germline V gene. This chain's CDR3 is CASSRTSGPGTQYF. Written as DNA, the CDR3 is TGTGCCAGCAGTCGCACTAGCGGCCCAGGGACCCAGTACTTC.

The rearrangement joins TRBV30 to TRBJ2-5; D is unresolved. The better agreement between TRBJ2-7 and the DNA end casts doubt on the J call. This CDR3 has 15 residues. Germline assignment: CDR1 GTSNPN and CDR2 SVGIG (reference sequence). CDR3 amino acids: CAWSVWHTKNYEQYF. The CDR3 DNA sequence: TGTGCCTGGAGTGTTTGGCACACGAAGAACTACGAGCAGTACTTC.

The chain carries TRBV19 and TRBJ2-7, with a weak D call TRBD2 (6 bases). V was cut by 5 bases and J by 1 base, with 12 bases left in between. CDR1 is LNHDA and CDR2 is SQIVND in the germline V gene (reference sequence). This CDR3 is 14 amino acids long. The CDR3 bases are TGTGCCAGTAGTCCCGGGACTGGATCCTACGAGCAGTACTTC. Translation gives CASSPGTGSYEQYF.

The chain has TRBV18 and TRBJ2-7; D unclear. Trimming took 3 bases from V and 2 from J, leaving 11 bases between them. CDR1 and CDR2 from the germline V gene are KGHSH and LQKENI. This CDR3 spans 14 amino acids. CDR3 region: CASSPPGAPYEQYF. In DNA form, the CDR3 reads TGTGCCAGCTCACCTCCCGGTGCCCCCTACGAGCAGTACTTC.

This clone appeared a few times. This chain joins TRBV27 and TRBJ1-2; D is uncertain. This CDR3 comprises 11 residues. Germline loops: CDR1 MNHEY, CDR2 SMNVEV (reference sequence). V was pared by 5 bases and J by 4 bases, with 5 bases between. The CDR3: CASSPGYGYTF. The CDR3 region has the DNA TGTGCCAGCAGTCCAGGCTATGGCTACACCTTC.

V gene TRBV5-8 combines with J gene TRBJ1-2; 11 bases are a match to TRBD1. The J segment lost 2 bases and the V segment lost 6 bases, leaving 9 bases of the junction unmatched. CDR1 SGHTS and CDR2 YDEGEE come from the germline V gene. This CDR3 has 16 amino acids. The CDR3: CASTKGTGGRNYGYTF. The DNA for the CDR3 is TGTGCCAGCACTAAGGGGACAGGGGGGAGGAACTATGGCTACACCTTC.

This chain uses TRBV27 with TRBJ2-7, with 15 bases that match TRBD2. Germline V gene lookup returns CDR1 MNHEY and CDR2 SMNVEV (reference sequence). With 3 bases clipped from V and 1 base from J, the junction kept 10 bases outside the gene matches. This CDR3 region has 19 residues. CDR3 amino acids: CASSLNAPGTSGGSYEQYF. The CDR3 coding sequence is TGTGCCAGCAGTTTGAACGCCCCCGGGACTAGCGGGGGGTCCTACGAGCAGTACTTC.

The chain recombines TRBV13 with TRBJ2-7, with 10 positions matching TRBD1. This CDR3 is built from 13 residues. Trimming removed 0 bases from V and 9 bases from J; junction bases left unmatched: 2. Germline CDR1 is PRHDT and CDR2 is FYEKMQ (reference sequence). The DNA of the CDR3 is TGTGCCAGCAGCTTAGGGGACAGGGGGGGGCAGTACTTC. It specifies CASSLGDRGGQYF.

The chain couples TRBV15 to TRBJ2-6; tentatively, D is TRBD1 (5 bases). V lost 0 bases, J lost 2 bases, and 5 bases lay in between. The CDR3 has 15 amino acids. The germline gives CDR1 LNHNV, CDR2 YYDKDF (reference sequence). The CDR3 is CATSREGAGANVLTF. As DNA, the CDR3 is TGTGCCACCAGCAGAGAAGGGGCTGGGGCCAACGTCCTGACTTTC.

Turning to this clone: The same CDR3 can be traced to other DNA sequences in this sample. V gene TRBV10-1 combines with J gene TRBJ2-5; D might be TRBD1 (5 bases). In germline, CDR1 is WNHNN, CDR2 SYGVQD (reference sequence). With 9 bases removed from V and 1 base from J, the gap between germline ends came to 18 bases. The CDR3 runs to 15 residues. Written as DNA, the CDR3 is TGCGCCAGGCTCTCCCCTCACAGGCGCCAAGAGACCCAGTACTTC. Protein sequence: CARLSPHRRQETQYF.

The V and J genes are TRBV19 and TRBJ2-2; 9 bases are a match to TRBD2. V trimming: 3 bases; J trimming: 4 bases; junction bases outside the gene matches: 12. This CDR3 is 18 amino acids long. CDR1 and CDR2 (germline): LNHDA, SQIVND (reference sequence). The DNA of the CDR3 is TGTGCCAGTAGTATTCTCTCCGGCGGTAGCGGGGGCACCGGGGAGCTGTTTTTT. It translates to CASSILSGGSGGTGELFF.

In its sample, this clone was seen once. The CDR3 sequence: CASSALGQGGNQPQHF. The CDR3 DNA is TGTGCCAGCAGTGCATTGGGGCAGGGTGGCAATCAGCCCCAGCATTTT. The V and J genes are TRBV28 and TRBJ1-5; a possible D gene is TRBD1 (5 bases). The V end lost 5 bases, the J end lost 2 bases, and 16 bases lay between the germline ends. The CDR3 has 16 amino acids. Germline CDR1 MDHEN, CDR2 SYDVKM.